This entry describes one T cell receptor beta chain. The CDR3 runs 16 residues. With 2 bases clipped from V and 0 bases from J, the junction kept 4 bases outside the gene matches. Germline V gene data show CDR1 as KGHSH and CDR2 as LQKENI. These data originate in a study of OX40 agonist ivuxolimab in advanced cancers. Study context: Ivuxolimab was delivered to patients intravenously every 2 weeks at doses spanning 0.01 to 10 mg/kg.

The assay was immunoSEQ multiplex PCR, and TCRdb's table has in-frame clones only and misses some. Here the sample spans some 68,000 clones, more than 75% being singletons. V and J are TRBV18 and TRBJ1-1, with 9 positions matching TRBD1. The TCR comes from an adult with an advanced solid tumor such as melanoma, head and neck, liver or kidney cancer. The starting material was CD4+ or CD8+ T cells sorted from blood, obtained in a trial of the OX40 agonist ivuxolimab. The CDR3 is CASSPSGTGLNTEAFF. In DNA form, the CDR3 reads TGTGCCAGCTCACCATCCGGGACAGGGCTGAACACTGAAGCTTTCTTT.